The 12 T cell receptor beta chains below were found in one sample sequenced in a study of blood T cell repertoires in COVID-19. Method: immunoSEQ multiplex PCR; TCRdb's copy keeps in-frame clones and lacks some. This sample yields 180,000 or so clones, of which about 85% are seen a single time; 6.2% belongs to the top ten. Sequences were obtained from PBMCs or T cells enriched from blood (not recorded which). The receptors were gathered from a man aged 35 to 55 who had recovered from COVID-19.

The CDR3 DNA is TGTGCCAGCGGGGCAGATCAGCTCTATGGCTACACCTTC. Its translation: CASGADQLYGYTF. The chain recombines TRBV6-1 with TRBJ1-2; D might be TRBD1 (5 bases). Germline CDR1 is MNHNS and CDR2 is SASEGT. Trimming left V 8 bases short and J 4 bases short, with 14 bases between. This CDR3 is built from 13 residues.

CDR3: CASSFIGGLNTEAFF. In DNA, the CDR3 is TGTGCCAGCAGTTTCATCGGCGGATTGAACACTGAAGCTTTCTTT. The V call is TRBV28, the J call TRBJ1-1; D not certain. This CDR3 region has 15 residues. From germline, CDR1 is MDHEN and CDR2 SYDVKM. With 3 bases removed from V and 0 bases from J, the gap between germline ends came to 11 bases.

The rearrangement joins TRBV7-3 to TRBJ2-1; D call uncertain. Between the trimmed V and J ends, which lost 4 bases and 8 bases, there was a span of 9 bases. CDR1 is SGHTA, CDR2 FQGTGA, per germline. This CDR3 contains 12 residues. Here the CDR3 DNA reads TGTGCCAGCAGCTCGAGGTCAGATGAGCAGTTCTTC. Its translation is CASSSRSDEQFF.

The J gene is TRBJ1-2, the V gene TRBV19, with D unclear. The CDR3 has 14 amino acids. The germline V gene has CDR1 LNHDA and CDR2 SQIVND (reference sequence). Trimming pared 9 bases from V and 0 bases from J, leaving 14 bases between. This CDR3 reads CASIAYGSNYGYTF. Written as DNA, the CDR3 is TGTGCCAGCATAGCGTACGGTTCTAACTATGGCTACACCTTC.

The V and J genes are TRBV28 and TRBJ1-3; D is ambiguous. CDR1 is MDHEN and CDR2 is SYDVKM in the germline V gene. V lost 6 bases and J 3 bases, leaving 3 bases between the germline ends. This CDR3 contains 11 residues. As DNA, the CDR3 is TGTGCCAGCAGGAGTGGAAACACCATATATTTT. This sequence encodes CASRSGNTIYF.

J is TRBJ1-2 and V is TRBV5-1; D not certain. V was cut by 0 bases and J by 4 bases, with 13 bases left in between. The CDR3 is 15 amino acids. Germline loops: CDR1 SGHRS, CDR2 YFSETQ. The CDR3 loop reads CASSLDLGVGYGYTF. CDR3 DNA: TGCGCCAGCAGCTTGGATCTCGGGGTGGGCTATGGCTACACCTTC.

This chain uses TRBV9 with TRBJ2-6, with TRBD1 matching over 9 bases. This CDR3 spans 19 amino acids. J lost 0 bases, V lost 2 bases, and 9 bases had no gene match. Germline V lookup: CDR1 SGDLS, CDR2 YYNGEE. As DNA, the CDR3 is TGTGCCAGCAGCGTTTCCGGGACAGGGCCTCTCTCTGGGGCCAACGTCCTGACTTTC. Residues: CASSVSGTGPLSGANVLTF.

This chain links TRBV19 with TRBJ2-5, with D perhaps matching TRBD1 (6 bases). Germline CDR1 LNHDA, CDR2 SQIVND (reference sequence). With 3 bases removed from V and 5 bases from J, the gap between germline ends came to 19 bases. The CDR3 runs to 16 residues. The CDR3 reads CASSIEPTGIQETQYF. The DNA of the CDR3 is TGTGCCAGTAGTATTGAGCCGACAGGCATTCAGGAGACCCAGTACTTC.

V is TRBV9 and J is TRBJ2-2, with D maybe TRBD1 (5 bases). Trimming removed 0 bases from V and 6 bases from J, with 6 bases in between. CDR3 length: 13 residues. Germline V gene sequence: CDR1 SGDLS, CDR2 YYNGEE. This CDR3 is CASSVAGSGELFF. The DNA of the CDR3 is TGTGCCAGCAGCGTAGCAGGGTCCGGGGAGCTGTTTTTT.

The rearrangement uses TRBV27 and TRBJ1-4; 9 bases fit TRBD1. V lost 6 bases and J lost 8; bases outside the gene matches: 7. Looked up from germline, CDR1 is MNHEY and CDR2 is SMNVEV (reference sequence). This CDR3 is built from 14 residues. This CDR3 reads CASRRQGVREKLFF. DNA of the CDR3: TGTGCCAGCAGACGACAGGGGGTGCGGGAAAAACTGTTTTTT.

V gene TRBV6-5 combines with J gene TRBJ1-3, with 11 bases matching TRBD1. V shed 5 bases and J 5 bases; nucleotides not matched to a gene: 2. This CDR3 is built from 14 residues. Germline V gene lookup returns CDR1 MNHEY and CDR2 SVGAGI. The CDR3 sequence: CASSRTGGRNTIYF. The CDR3 coding sequence is TGTGCCAGCAGTCGGACAGGGGGCCGAAACACCATATATTTT.

V usage is TRBV9 and J usage is TRBJ2-1; TRBD2 matches at 12 bases. Germline values: CDR1 SGDLS, CDR2 YYNGEE. The V segment lost 0 bases and the J segment 9 bases; nucleotides outside the gene matches: 4. The CDR3 sequence is 15 residues long. The chain's CDR3 is CASSVAGTSGLEQFF. DNA for the CDR3: TGTGCCAGCAGCGTAGCCGGGACTAGCGGGCTTGAGCAGTTCTTC.